These T cell receptor beta chains were read from a single sample in a study of T cells in Graves' hyperthyroidism and ophthalmopathy. TCRdb reprocessed the multiplex PCR reads via MiXCR and lists one record per CDR3 protein. Among roughly 420,000 distinct CDR3 sequences listed, 12% to 15% were seen once. Specimen: blood. The receptors shown here come from a woman between 18 and 29 years old with Graves' hyperthyroidism. Both conserved end residues are part of each CDR3. Each record gives: J gene, V gene, clone size, D gene, CDR3 length, CDR3 DNA, CDR3 protein. A D gene is named only where the DNA matches it firmly. Some rows have no size entry. The others give once, few or many, or a class for an expanded clone.

>TRBJ2-3|TRBV30|many|.|11
TGTGCCTGGGCAGCAGAATATACGCAGTATTTT
CAWAAEYTQYF
>TRBJ1-2|TRBV6-4|.|.|15
TGTGCCAGCAGCCCCGGGGGTGAGGGGAACTATGGCTACACCTTC
CASSPGGEGNYGYTF
>TRBJ2-7|TRBV9|.|TRBD2|17
TGTGCCAGCAGCCCCCGGACTAGCGGGAGGGCCGTCTACGAGCAGTACTTC
CASSPRTSGRAVYEQYF
>TRBJ2-3|TRBV10-3|few|TRBD2|14
TGTGCCATCAGTCTTAGCGGGAGCACAGATACGCAGTATTTT
CAISLSGSTDTQYF
>TRBJ2-1|TRBV19|few|.|16
TGTGCCAGTAGTATACTGGCACGGCCGATGTACAATGAGCAGTTCTTC
CASSILARPMYNEQFF
>TRBJ2-7|TRBV3-1|many|.|15
TGTGCCAGCAGTCAAGATCCGACTAGTCGCTACGAGCAGTACTTC
CASSQDPTSRYEQYF
>TRBJ2-7|TRBV6-1|.|.|14
TGTGCCAGCAGCCCCGGGGACACTACCTACGAGCAGTACTTC
CASSPGDTTYEQYF
>TRBJ1-1|TRBV11-2|.|.|11
TGTGCCAGCAATCTTGTCGCTGAAGCTTTCTTT
CASNLVAEAFF
>TRBJ2-4|TRBV28|many|TRBD1|16
TGTGCCAGCAGTTCTACCCCCAGGGGGCGGATGGACATTCAGTACTTC
CASSSTPRGRMDIQYF
>TRBJ2-7|TRBV6-6|many|TRBD2|15
TGTGCCAGCAGTTACTCCGGACTAGCGGGACGGGAGCAGTACTTC
CASSYSGLAGREQYF
>TRBJ1-5|TRBV19|few|.|14
TGTGCCAGTAGTATCGAAGCAGAAAATCAGCCCCAGCATTTT
CASSIEAENQPQHF
>TRBJ1-1|TRBV12-3/TRBV12-4|few|.|14
TGTGCCAGCACTGTTGGGGGTTCTGTCACTGAAGCTTTCTTT
CASTVGGSVTEAFF
>TRBJ2-7|TRBV29-1|many|TRBD1|13
TGCAGCGTTGCGCGAAGGGGGCGAGGCGAGCAGTACTTC
CSVARRGRGEQYF
>TRBJ2-3|TRBV6-1|many|.|18
TGTGCCAGCAGTGAAGATCCCGGGACTTGGCCGGGCACAGATACGCAGTATTTT
CASSEDPGTWPGTDTQYF
>TRBJ1-3|TRBV28|many|TRBD1|15
TGTGCCAGCAGGATGACAGGGGGTTTTGGAAACACCATATATTTT
CASRMTGGFGNTIYF
>TRBJ2-5|TRBV20-1|many|TRBD1|14
TGCAGTGCCCAGGACAGGGGCAAACAAGAGACCCAGTACTTC
CSAQDRGKQETQYF
>TRBJ2-7|TRBV2|few|.|15
TGTGCCAGCAGTTACTCTGCAGGGGCTTCCTACGAGCAGTACTTC
CASSYSAGASYEQYF
>TRBJ2-5|TRBV5-6|few|TRBD2|18
TGTGCCAGCAGCTTGGACCCCGACCTCGGGAGGGGCGGGGAGACCCAGTACTTC
CASSLDPDLGRGGETQYF
>TRBJ2-2|TRBV7-7|.|.|15
TGTGCTAGCAGCTTAGGTGTCGGGGAAAGCGGGGAGCTGTTTTTT
CASSLGVGESGELFF
>TRBJ2-1|TRBV5-5|.|.|22
TGTGCCAGCAGCTGGACCAGCAAGGAGGGAGGATCAAGTCTTGGGTCCTACAATGAGCAGTTCTTC
CASSWTSKEGGSSLGSYNEQFF
>TRBJ2-3|TRBV28|many|.|14
TGTGCCAGCAGTTCCTCGGACAGCACAGATACGCAGTATTTT
CASSSSDSTDTQYF
>TRBJ1-5|TRBV6-1|many|.|11
TGTGCCAGCAGTGAAATCACCTTGCAGCATTTT
CASSEITLQHF
>TRBJ1-4|TRBV5-5|many|TRBD1|16
TGTGCCAGCAGCACCACAGGGGTAGGGAGTGGTGAAAAACTGTTTTTT
CASSTTGVGSGEKLFF
>TRBJ1-1|TRBV30|many|.|13
TGTGCCTGGCAGACATCGGCAATCACTGAAGCTTTCTTT
CAWQTSAITEAFF
>TRBJ2-1|TRBV19|.|.|13
TGTGCCAGTAGTATCCGGGGTTTGGGGGAGCAGTTCTTC
CASSIRGLGEQFF
>TRBJ1-1|TRBV28|many|.|14
TGTGCCAGCAGCGTTGGGGGGGCCCACACTGAAGCTTTCTTT
CASSVGGAHTEAFF
>TRBJ2-7|TRBV5-1|many|TRBD2|16
TGCGCCAGCAGCCTAAACACGGGACTAGCGGCATACGAGCAGTACTTC
CASSLNTGLAAYEQYF